The source of this TCR beta chain is a study of beta chain features in type 1 diabetes. Study-wide points: Any HLA effect on TCRB rearrangement was left unresolved by small sub-analyses. Within patients, naive, central memory and Treg TCRB repertoires seemed more similar than within healthy donors. When Type 1 diabetes patients were examined, their TCRB CDR3s proved moderately but significantly shorter in all four CD4+ subsets. Insertions were fewer and deletions more numerous at VDJ junctions in type 1 diabetes patients.

In the case of this clone: Its antigen is as yet unknown.

Reverse transcription of all isolated RNA meant that expressed TCRB transcripts were sequenced. TCRdb's copy holds only in-frame clones and misses some; the assay was immunoSEQ multiplex PCR. The sample shows around 340,000 clones, around 9% of them seen only once. Per the germline V gene, CDR1 is PRHDT and CDR2 is FYEKMQ (reference sequence). The CDR3 sequence is 16 residues long. With V trimmed by 5 bases and J by 0 bases, 6 bases remained unmatched. CD4+ naive, central memory, regulatory and stem cell-like memory cells were sorted via CD45RO/CCR7/CD25/CD127/CD95/CD27. The TCR comes from a man aged 25-40 years with type 1 diabetes. Sequenced material: central memory CD4+ T cells from blood. The genes are TRBV13 and TRBJ2-2; 7 nucleotides line up with TRBD1. In nucleotides, the CDR3 is TGTGCCAGCAGCCCCCGACAGGGATCGAACACCGGGGAGCTGTTTTTT. This encodes CASSPRQGSNTGELFF.